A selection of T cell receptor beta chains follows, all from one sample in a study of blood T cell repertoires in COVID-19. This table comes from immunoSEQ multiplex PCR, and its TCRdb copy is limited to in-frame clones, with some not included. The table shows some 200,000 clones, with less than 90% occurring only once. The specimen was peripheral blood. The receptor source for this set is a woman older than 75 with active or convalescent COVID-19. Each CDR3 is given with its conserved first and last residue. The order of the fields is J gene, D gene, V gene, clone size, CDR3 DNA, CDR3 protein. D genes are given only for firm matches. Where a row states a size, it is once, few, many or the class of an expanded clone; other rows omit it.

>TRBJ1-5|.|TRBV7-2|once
TGTGCCAGCAGCTTAGTTTATGGCAGGATTAGCAATCAGCCCCAGCATTTT
CASSLVYGRISNQPQHF
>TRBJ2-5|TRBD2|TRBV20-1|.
TGCAGCGCCTGGGGGGGGGAGACCCAGTACTTC
CSAWGGETQYF
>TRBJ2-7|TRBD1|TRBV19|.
TGTGCCAGTAGCGGGACAGGGGGATACTCGGGCGAGCAGTACTTC
CASSGTGGYSGEQYF
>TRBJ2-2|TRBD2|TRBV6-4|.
TGTGCCAGCAGTGCGACGGGGGGGCCCGGGGAGCTGTTTTTT
CASSATGGPGELFF
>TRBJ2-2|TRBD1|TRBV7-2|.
TGTGCCAGCAGCTTAGAGACAGGGGGCGGAACCGGGGAGCTGTTTTTT
CASSLETGGGTGELFF
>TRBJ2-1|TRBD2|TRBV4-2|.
TGTGCCAGCAGCCAAGAACCTAGCGGGGGCCCTACCTACAATGAGCAGTTCTTC
CASSQEPSGGPTYNEQFF
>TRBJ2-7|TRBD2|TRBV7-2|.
TGTGCCAGCAGCTTAGGTCCTGGGGTAGCGGGCTCCTACGAGCAGTACTTC
CASSLGPGVAGSYEQYF
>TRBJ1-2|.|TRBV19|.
TGTGCCAGTAAAGATTTCGGGGTGTCGGTCTATGGCTACACCTTC
CASKDFGVSVYGYTF
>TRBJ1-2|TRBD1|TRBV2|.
TGTGCCACCTCCTATGAGACAGGGTATAGTGGCTACACCTTC
CATSYETGYSGYTF
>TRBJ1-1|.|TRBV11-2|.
TGTGCCAGCAGCTTAGTTAGGGGAGGCACTGAAGCTTTCTTT
CASSLVRGGTEAFF
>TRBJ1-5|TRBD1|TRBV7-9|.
TGTGCCAGCAGCCGAGGGGGCTTCAGCAATCAGCCCCAGCATTTT
CASSRGGFSNQPQHF
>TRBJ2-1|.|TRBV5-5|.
TGTGCCAGCAGCTACGGACAGAGTAGCAATGAGCAGTTCTTC
CASSYGQSSNEQFF